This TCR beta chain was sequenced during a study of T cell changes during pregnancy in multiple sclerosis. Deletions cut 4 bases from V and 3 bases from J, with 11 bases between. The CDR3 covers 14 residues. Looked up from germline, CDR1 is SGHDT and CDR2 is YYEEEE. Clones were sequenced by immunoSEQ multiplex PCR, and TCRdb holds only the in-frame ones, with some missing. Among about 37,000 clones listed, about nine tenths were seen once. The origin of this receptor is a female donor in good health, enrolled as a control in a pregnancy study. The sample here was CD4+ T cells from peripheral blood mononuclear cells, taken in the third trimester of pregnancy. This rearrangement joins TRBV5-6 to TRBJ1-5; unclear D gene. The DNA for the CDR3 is TGTGCCAGCAGCACCGGGGATAACAATCAGCCCCAGCATTTT. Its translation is CASSTGDNNQPQHF.